This passage covers 10 T cell receptor beta chains from one sample sequenced in a study of blood T cells in healthy people across ages. A J-beta primer mix and a sample-barcoded 5' primer were used in a second PCR of roughly 6 to 12 cycles. TCRdb fed the 5' RACE reads into MiXCR, producing one record per CDR3 protein. The sample holds about 640,000 distinct CDR3 sequences; approximately 59% are singletons and the top ten take roughly 34%. Sequenced input: blood. Source of these receptors: a man between 60 and 75 years old in good health.

V is TRBV5-5 and J is TRBJ2-3; no firm D call. The CDR3 has 12 amino acids. CDR1 and CDR2 (germline): SGHKS, YYEKEE (reference sequence). V dropped 3 bases and J dropped 9 bases, with 11 bases sitting between them. The CDR3, as DNA: TGTGCCAGCAGCTCTAGTTTGTCCACGCAGTATTTT. Translation: CASSSSLSTQYF.

Only one count was recorded for this clonotype. V usage is TRBV27 and J usage is TRBJ2-7; D perhaps matches TRBD2 (5 bases). The V and J ends lost 3 bases and 4 bases respectively, with 13 bases between them. CDR1 MNHEY and CDR2 SMNVEV come from the germline V gene (reference sequence). This CDR3 is built from 14 residues. CDR3 residues: CASSLRGSWYEQYF. DNA of the CDR3: TGTGCCAGCAGTTTGCGAGGGAGTTGGTACGAGCAGTACTTC.

This clonotype was detected a few times. The rearrangement uses TRBV18 and TRBJ2-7; D perhaps matches TRBD1 (5 bases). The V end lost 2 bases, the J end lost 3 bases, and 11 bases lay between the germline ends. Germline CDR1 is KGHSH and CDR2 is LQKENI. This CDR3 contains 14 residues. The CDR3 DNA sequence: TGTGCCAGCTCACCAAACCACGACAGCTACGAGCAGTACTTC. This encodes CASSPNHDSYEQYF. Looking up the rest from reference TRBV18 and TRBJ2-7 gives the full variable domain: NAGVMQNPRHLVRRRGQEARLRCSPMKGHSHVYWYRQLPEEGLKFMVYLQKENIIDESGMPKERFSAEFPKEGPSILRIQQVVRGDSAAYFCASSPNHDSYEQYFGPGTRLTVT.

The V and J genes are TRBV20-1 and TRBJ2-3, with 7 positions matching TRBD2. Germline trimming cut 5 bases from V and 1 base from J; bases unmatched to any gene: 9. The CDR3 has 15 amino acids. Germline CDR1 reads DFQATT; CDR2 reads SNEGSKA (reference sequence). Written as DNA, the CDR3 is TGCAGTGCTGGGTTTGAGGGAGGGGGCACAGATACGCAGTATTTT. It codes for CSAGFEGGGTDTQYF.

This clonotype was counted a few times. V usage is TRBV3-1 and J usage is TRBJ2-7; no clear D gene. The CDR3 runs to 15 residues. Looked up from germline, CDR1 is LGHDT and CDR2 is YNNKEL (reference sequence). Trimming shortened V by 0 bases and J by 1 base, and 10 bases separated the two germline ends. CDR3 bases: TGTGCCAGCAGCCAAGAGCCAGGAACTTCCTACGAGCAGTACTTC. Translating gives CASSQEPGTSYEQYF.

In this sample, this clonotype turned up once. This chain links TRBV5-1 with TRBJ2-3, with 10 bases identical to TRBD2. The V segment lost 0 bases and the J segment 0 bases; nucleotides outside the gene matches: 10. The germline gives CDR1 SGHRS, CDR2 YFSETQ. The CDR3 extends over 19 amino acids. CDR3 sequence: CASSLEVSSGGHSTDTQYF. For the CDR3, the DNA is TGCGCCAGCAGCTTGGAGGTCTCTAGCGGGGGACATAGCACAGATACGCAGTATTTT. Complete variable domain (other parts from reference TRBV5-1 and TRBJ2-3): KAGVTQTPRYLIKTRGQQVTLSCSPISGHRSVSWYQQTPGQGLQFLFEYFSETQRNKGNFPGRFSGRQFSNSRSEMNVSTLELGDSALYLCASSLEVSSGGHSTDTQYFGPGTRLTVL.

This sequence joins TRBV7-9 and TRBJ2-7; D remains unclear. Deletions cut 5 bases from V and 11 bases from J, with 16 bases between. The CDR3 has 12 amino acids. Germline CDR1 reads SEHNR; CDR2 reads FQNEAQ (reference sequence). The CDR3 coding sequence is TGTGCCAGCAGCGGAGAGGCTGGAGTAAAGTACTTC. Its protein is CASSGEAGVKYF.

J is TRBJ2-7 and V is TRBV28; D not resolved. This CDR3 has 13 amino acids. Germline CDR1 and CDR2: MDHEN and SYDVKM. Trimming took off 4 bases at V and 5 bases at J, with 12 bases between the two ends. CDR3 bases: TGTGCCAGCAGTTCCCCTGCGACGGACGAGCAGTACTTC. As protein: CASSSPATDEQYF. The complete variable domain, with remaining parts taken from reference TRBV28 and TRBJ2-7, reads DVKVTQSSRYLVKRTGEKVFLECVQDMDHENMFWYRQDPGLGLRLIYFSYDVKMKEKGDIPEGYSVSREKKERFSLILESASTNQTSMYLCASSSPATDEQYFGPGTRLTVT.

The rearrangement joins TRBV4-2 to TRBJ1-5; TRBD1 is a possible D gene (6 bases). Germline lookup yields CDR1 LGHNA and CDR2 YNFKEQ. Trimming left V 6 bases short and J 2 bases short, with 17 bases between. The CDR3 is made up of 16 amino acids. As DNA, the CDR3 is TGTGCCAGCAGACGAGGGGGGGTAGGAGGCAATCAGCCCCAGCATTTT. Encoded protein: CASRRGGVGGNQPQHF.

This clonotype was recorded a few times. This chain uses TRBV20-1 with TRBJ2-7; 8 bases fit TRBD1. The J call is in doubt because the DNA end fits TRBJ2-5 better. The CDR3 sequence is 14 residues long. The germline gives CDR1 DFQATT, CDR2 SNEGSKA (reference sequence). In nucleotides, the CDR3 is TGCAGTGCTGAAGGACAGGGCACGGGGGAGACCCAGTACTTC. This gives the protein CSAEGQGTGETQYF.